One sample yielded the 20 T cell receptor beta chains listed below, sequenced in a study of control samples from healthy donors and cancer patients. Assay: immunoSEQ multiplex PCR; the TCRdb copy retains only in-frame clones and omits some. The repertoire holds approximately 69,000 clones, roughly nine tenths seen once, with roughly 6% in the top ten. The sample taken for sequencing was PBMCs. The receptors were gathered from a man aged 55 to 69 with colorectal cancer.

The chain has TRBV18 and TRBJ2-1, with D unresolved. Trimming removed 2 bases at V and 5 bases at J, with 4 bases between. Germline V gene data show CDR1 as KGHSH and CDR2 as LQKENI. This CDR3 contains 12 residues. Here the CDR3 DNA reads TGTGCCAGCTCACCAGCAGACAATGAGCAGTTCTTC. This translates into CASSPADNEQFF.

The rearrangement uses TRBV20-1 and TRBJ2-5; 9 bases agree with TRBD2. CDR3 length: 14 amino acids. Germline CDR1 and CDR2: DFQATT and SNEGSKA (reference sequence). V dropped 3 bases and J dropped 5; count of bases not matched to a gene: 7. The CDR3, as DNA: TGCAGTGCTAGTTCTAGCGGGGTATCTGAGACCCAGTACTTC. Translated: CSASSSGVSETQYF.

This rearrangement joins TRBV27 to TRBJ1-3; TRBD1 aligns across 11 bases. The germline gives CDR1 MNHEY, CDR2 SMNVEV (reference sequence). J lost 3 bases, V lost 5 bases, and 6 bases had no gene match. This CDR3 has 16 residues. CDR3 protein: CASSPLGTGGGNTIYF. The CDR3 DNA is TGTGCCAGCAGTCCGCTGGGGACAGGGGGTGGAAACACCATATATTTT.

This clone was found once. CDR3 residues: CAISDVAGEKLFF. CDR3 bases: TGTGCCATCAGTGATGTGGCAGGGGAAAAACTGTTTTTT. The chain has TRBV10-3 and TRBJ1-4; D perhaps matches TRBD1 (5 bases). CDR3 length: 13 residues. Germline V CDR1 and CDR2: ENHRY, SYGVKD. V dropped 3 bases and J dropped 8 bases, with 10 bases sitting between them.

Regarding this clone: The identical CDR3 is also encoded by other nucleotide sequences in the sample. This chain links TRBV4-1 with TRBJ2-1; 9 nucleotides line up with TRBD2. In germline, CDR1 is MGHRA, CDR2 YSYEKL. This CDR3 region has 18 residues. The J segment lost 6 bases and the V segment lost 1 base, leaving 13 bases of the junction unmatched. CDR3 residues: CASSQVRGGGGDRNEQFF. CDR3 sequence (DNA): TGCGCCAGCAGCCAAGTTCGGGGGGGCGGGGGGGACCGCAATGAGCAGTTCTTC.

The J gene is TRBJ2-7, the V gene TRBV2, with D tentatively TRBD2 (6 bases). CDR3 size: 14 residues. Trimming left V 6 bases short and J 6 bases short, with 18 bases between. Germline loops: CDR1 SNHLY, CDR2 FYNNEI. CDR3 bases: TGTGCCAGCAGCCAAGAGGGAGAGGAGGGCGAGCAGTACTTC. Protein: CASSQEGEEGEQYF.

The J gene is TRBJ1-2, the V gene TRBV3-1 (or the pseudogene TRBV3-2); 7 bases match TRBD1. Germline CDR1 reads LGHDT; CDR2 reads YNNKEL (reference sequence). This CDR3 contains 14 residues. The trim removed 3 bases at V and 6 bases at J, leaving 7 bases unmatched. The CDR3 sequence is CASSQHYRGDGYTF. The CDR3 nucleotides are TGTGCCAGCAGCCAGCACTACAGGGGTGATGGCTACACCTTC.

The J gene is TRBJ2-3, the V gene TRBV6-6; a weak D match, TRBD1 (5 bases). Germline assignment: CDR1 MNHNY and CDR2 SVGAGI (reference sequence). The CDR3 is 16 amino acids. V was trimmed by 5 bases and J by 0 bases, leaving 15 bases between them. CDR3 in amino acids: CASSARQKPSTDTQYF. Here the CDR3 DNA reads TGTGCCAGCAGTGCCCGACAGAAGCCAAGCACAGATACGCAGTATTTT.

The chain joins TRBV19 to TRBJ2-7; no definite D call. The CDR3 spans 12 residues. Trimming removed 5 bases at V and 4 bases at J, with 9 bases between. CDR1 is LNHDA and CDR2 is SQIVND in the germline V gene (reference sequence). This CDR3 reads CASSSVMYEQYF. The CDR3, as DNA: TGTGCCAGTAGTTCGGTAATGTACGAGCAGTACTTC.

V is TRBV28 and J is TRBJ2-1; perhaps D is TRBD1 or TRBD2 (5 bases each). CDR3 length equals 14 residues. Trimming shortened V by 2 bases and J by 2 bases, and 7 bases separated the two germline ends. From germline, CDR1 is MDHEN and CDR2 SYDVKM. This chain's CDR3 is CASSLGGTYNEQFF. CDR3 sequence (DNA): TGTGCCAGCAGTTTAGGGGGAACCTACAATGAGCAGTTCTTC.

In nucleotides, the CDR3 is TGTGCCACCAGCAGAGATCGAGGTAGCGGTCAATGGGGTGAGCAGTTCTTC. Protein product: CATSRDRGSGQWGEQFF. The rearrangement uses TRBV15 and TRBJ2-1, with D perhaps TRBD2 (6 bases). The CDR3 is made up of 17 amino acids. CDR1 is LNHNV, CDR2 YYDKDF, per germline (reference sequence). V gave up 0 bases and J gave up 9 bases, with 21 bases separating them.

The chain is built from TRBV11-2 and TRBJ2-1; tentatively, D is TRBD2 (6 bases). The CDR3 totals 16 residues. V gave up 2 bases and J gave up 1 base, with 12 bases separating them. Germline CDR1 is SGHAT and CDR2 is FQNNGV. In DNA, the CDR3 is TGTGCCAGCAGCTTAATGGCCGGGGGTTCCTACAATGAGCAGTTCTTC. Its translation is CASSLMAGGSYNEQFF.

This clone was detected only a few times. The chain combines TRBV9 with TRBJ2-1; 7 bases map to TRBD1. The CDR3 is 15 residues long. V dropped 3 bases and J dropped 6; count of bases not matched to a gene: 9. Per the germline V gene, CDR1 is SGDLS and CDR2 is YYNGEE. The CDR3 DNA reads TGTGCCAGCAGCGACCCGGGACAGACCATCAATGAGCAGTTCTTC. Translated, it gives CASSDPGQTINEQFF.

The gene calls are TRBV5-4 and TRBJ2-1, with D hard to call. CDR1 and CDR2 from the germline V gene are SGHNT and YYREEE (reference sequence). This CDR3 contains 15 residues. Trimming took off 0 bases at V and 4 bases at J, with 11 bases between the two ends. CDR3 DNA sequence: TGTGCCAGCAGCTTGGACAGTCGGACGTACAATGAGCAGTTCTTC. This encodes CASSLDSRTYNEQFF.

The chain joins TRBV7-9 to TRBJ1-2; 8 bases map to TRBD1. CDR3 length equals 15 residues. CDR1 is SEHNR, CDR2 FQNEAQ, per germline (reference sequence). V trimming: 0 bases; J trimming: 2 bases; junction bases outside the gene matches: 2. The CDR3 loop reads CASSLAQGANYGYTF. As DNA, the CDR3 is TGTGCCAGCAGCTTAGCGCAGGGGGCGAACTATGGCTACACCTTC.

This clone has just one count. The chain is built from TRBV9 and TRBJ1-5; 12 bases align to TRBD1. The germline CDR1 and CDR2 sequences are SGDLS and YYNGEE. Germline trimming cut 2 bases from V and 3 bases from J; bases unmatched to any gene: 3. This CDR3 spans 16 amino acids. The CDR3 sequence is CASSVGTGGPNQPQHF. The DNA of the CDR3 is TGTGCCAGCAGCGTGGGGACAGGGGGCCCCAATCAGCCCCAGCATTTT.

The chain recombines TRBV3-1 (or the pseudogene TRBV3-2) with TRBJ1-1; a weak D match, TRBD1 (6 bases). Germline assignment: CDR1 LGHDT and CDR2 YNNKEL (reference sequence). The CDR3 is 12 residues long. Trimming took off 4 bases at V and 11 bases at J, with 14 bases between the two ends. CDR3 region: CASSLRGVRAFF. The CDR3 bases are TGTGCCAGCAGCCTTAGGGGGGTGCGGGCTTTCTTT.

The chain joins TRBV5-1 to TRBJ2-2; possible D gene TRBD1, 7 bases. From germline, CDR1 is SGHRS and CDR2 YFSETQ. Deletions cut 1 base from V and 8 bases from J, with 18 bases between. The CDR3 totals 16 residues. CDR3 sequence: CASSLPRQGGAGELFF. Here the CDR3 DNA reads TGCGCCAGCAGCTTGCCCCGACAGGGAGGCGCAGGGGAGCTGTTTTTT.

The V gene is TRBV11-2, the J gene TRBJ2-7; tentatively, D is TRBD1 (5 bases). CDR1 SGHAT and CDR2 FQNNGV come from the germline V gene. The V end lost 6 bases, the J end lost 2 bases, and 17 bases lay between the germline ends. The CDR3 consists of 15 residues. In DNA, the CDR3 is TGTGCCAGCAGGGAACAGGTTGGATCCGCCTACGAGCAGTACTTC. This gives the protein CASREQVGSAYEQYF.

The chain carries TRBV25-1 and TRBJ2-1; D is ambiguous. CDR1 MGHDK and CDR2 SYGVNS come from the germline V gene. V was trimmed by 5 bases and J by 2 bases, leaving 16 bases between them. This CDR3 has 16 amino acids. The CDR3 loop is CASSKGALMAYNEQFF. CDR3 nucleotides: TGTGCCAGCAGTAAGGGCGCGCTTATGGCCTACAATGAGCAGTTCTTC.